This T cell receptor (beta chain) originates from a study of long-term antiretroviral therapy in people with HIV. Trimming cost V 3 bases and J 3 bases; bases outside gene matches: 7. CDR1 KGHSH and CDR2 LQKENI come from the germline V gene. This CDR3 contains 15 residues. Survey level was the resolution at which the v3.0 immunoSEQ assay ran. Sequencing used immunoSEQ multiplex PCR; TCRdb keeps in-frame clones, though not all of them. The sample lists about 39,000 clones, about 86% occurring once. The V call is TRBV18, the J call TRBJ2-7; 8 bases map to TRBD1. The clonotype originates from a woman between 50 and 59 years old with HIV. The sample in question was unsorted PBMCs, obtained 1.2 years after starting antiretroviral therapy. The CDR3 protein is CASSPRQGSSYEQYF. DNA of the CDR3: TGTGCCAGCTCACCGAGACAGGGGAGCAGCTACGAGCAGTACTTC.